A selection of T cell receptor beta chains follows, all from one sample in a study of regulatory T cells in long-lasting Graves disease. TCRdb reanalysed the multiplex PCR reads using MiXCR and keeps one entry per CDR3 protein. This table has 380,000 or so distinct CDR3 sequences, about 17% appearing once. These data were also filed under a second study, of T cells in Graves' hyperthyroidism and ophthalmopathy.

Sequences were derived from peripheral blood mononuclear cells (PBMCs), sampled at new diagnosis, from a patient treated with antithyroid drugs. These TCRs come from a woman aged 18-35 years with Graves disease. CDR3s include the opening cysteine and the closing phenylalanine or tryptophan. The order of the fields is CDR3 protein, CDR3 DNA, D gene, V gene, clone size, J gene. The D gene is left open where the match is weak. The size field is filled for only some rows; it gives once, few, many or a size class.

CASSEGDRWNTIYF TGTGCCAGCAGTGAAGGTGACAGGTGGAACACCATATATTTT . TRBV6-1 . TRBJ1-3
CASSVGQGNEQFF TGTGCCAGCAGCGTGGGACAGGGCAATGAGCAGTTCTTC TRBD1 TRBV7-9 many TRBJ2-1
CATAKQGLAGENEQFF TGCGCCACCGCCAAACAGGGACTAGCGGGAGAAAATGAGCAGTTCTTC TRBD2 TRBV5-1 many TRBJ2-1
CSARASLARYQETQYF TGCAGTGCTAGGGCTAGCCTTGCGCGGTACCAAGAGACCCAGTACTTC . TRBV20-1 many TRBJ2-5
CASSPRRGLLSSYEQYF TGTGCCAGCAGTCCTCGGAGGGGACTCCTCAGCTCCTACGAGCAGTACTTC . TRBV6-1 few TRBJ2-7
CAWGHPNGVEQFF TGTGCCTGGGGGCACCCGAACGGGGTTGAGCAGTTCTTC . TRBV30 many TRBJ2-1
CASSVGRTYGYTF TGTGCCAGCAGCGTTGGTAGAACCTATGGCTACACCTTC . TRBV7-2 many TRBJ1-2
CSAPPTGTLSNQPQHF TGCAGTGCTCCTCCGACGGGCACACTTAGCAATCAGCCCCAGCATTTT . TRBV20-1 many TRBJ1-5
CASSLLGGTNEKLFF TGCGCCAGCAGCTTACTAGGGGGCACTAATGAAAAACTGTTTTTT TRBD1 TRBV5-1 few TRBJ1-4
CASSQEGGADQETQYF TGTGCCAGCAGCCAAGAGGGGGGGGCCGACCAAGAGACCCAGTACTTC . TRBV3-1 . TRBJ2-5
CAAASGAEGYQPQHF TGTGCCGCAGCTAGCGGGGCGGAGGGATATCAGCCCCAGCATTTT . TRBV6-1 many TRBJ1-5
CASSPSGGGYTF TGCGCCAGCAGCCCCTCGGGTGGTGGCTACACCTTC . TRBV5-1 many TRBJ1-2
CASRGPRGEQYF TGTGCCAGTAGGGGGCCCCGCGGCGAGCAGTACTTC . TRBV19 few TRBJ2-7
CSVGIPSGGIQETQYF TGCAGCGTTGGGATCCCTAGCGGGGGTATCCAAGAGACCCAGTACTTC TRBD2 TRBV29-1 many TRBJ2-5
CASSFSPLKPTGSNTIYF TGTGCCAGCAGCTTCAGCCCCTTGAAGCCGACAGGGTCGAACACCATATATTTT TRBD1 TRBV9 . TRBJ1-3
CASSFIAGGPGEQFF TGTGCCAGCAGCTTCATAGCGGGAGGGCCGGGTGAGCAGTTCTTC TRBD2 TRBV7-9 few TRBJ2-1
CSASAGIYGYTF TGCAGTGCTAGTGCCGGGATCTATGGCTACACCTTC . TRBV20-1 many TRBJ1-2
CASSWTGGGNIQYF TGCGCCAGCAGCTGGACGGGGGGTGGAAACATTCAGTACTTC TRBD2 TRBV5-1 many TRBJ2-4
CASSMTEVNEQFF TGTGCCAGCAGTATGACGGAAGTTAATGAGCAGTTCTTC . TRBV6-1 few TRBJ2-1
CAIRDRALNTEAFF TGTGCCATAAGGGACAGGGCGCTGAACACTGAAGCTTTCTTT TRBD1 TRBV10-3 . TRBJ1-1
CASNRGGLNTGELFF TGTGCCAGCAATAGAGGGGGCCTTAACACCGGGGAGCTGTTTTTT TRBD1 TRBV9 . TRBJ2-2
CASRLRGRTDTQYF TGTGCCAGCAGGTTAAGGGGGCGCACGGATACGCAGTATTTT TRBD1 TRBV27 many TRBJ2-3
CASSPGGGGYQPQHF TGTGCCAGCAGTCCAGGAGGAGGGGGCTATCAGCCCCAGCATTTT TRBD1 TRBV3-1 . TRBJ1-5
CASRETGGLNEKLFF TGTGCCAGCAGAGAAACGGGGGGACTAAATGAAAAACTGTTTTTT . TRBV25-1 . TRBJ1-4
CASSSGTGSTEAFF TGTGCCAGCAGTTCAGGGACAGGGAGTACTGAAGCTTTCTTT TRBD1 TRBV6-9 . TRBJ1-1
CASSLTSGTGVYEQYF TGTGCCAGCAGCTTAACCTCCGGGACAGGGGTCTACGAGCAGTACTTC TRBD1 TRBV7-3 many TRBJ2-7
CSARGYTDTQYF TGCAGTGCTAGGGGCTACACAGATACGCAGTATTTT . TRBV20-1 many TRBJ2-3
CASSQAKGFAEAFF TGTGCCAGCAGCCAAGCAAAGGGGTTCGCGGAAGCTTTCTTT . TRBV3-1 many TRBJ1-1
CASSPGMTEAFF TGTGCCAGCAGCCCGGGTATGACTGAAGCTTTCTTT . TRBV9 . TRBJ1-1
CASSVDRLSGANVLTF TGTGCCAGCAGCGTGGACAGGCTCTCTGGGGCCAACGTCCTGACTTTC TRBD1 TRBV7-3 . TRBJ2-6
CASSPPIAYNEQFF TGTGCCAGCAGCCCCCCGATTGCCTACAATGAGCAGTTCTTC . TRBV5-1 . TRBJ2-1
CASSENRGLQETQYF TGTGCCAGCAGTGAAAACAGGGGGCTCCAAGAGACCCAGTACTTC TRBD1 TRBV2 many TRBJ2-5
CSARKQEGYGYTF TGCAGTGCTAGGAAACAGGAAGGCTATGGCTACACCTTC . TRBV20-1 many TRBJ1-2